What follows are 14 T cell receptor beta chains derived from one specimen sequenced in a study of T cell repertoires in cytomegalovirus infection. TCRdb reanalysed the reads using MiXCR and keeps one entry per CDR3 protein. The sample carries around 740,000 distinct CDR3 sequences, roughly a third recorded once. Sequencing used PBMCs. The receptors were sampled from a human donor in good health (CMV status not recorded). Some clones in this sample may be carry-over from other donors' samples.

This chain joins TRBV12-3 or TRBV12-4 and TRBJ1-2, with 7 nucleotides matching TRBD1. Trimming at V came to 4 bases and at J to 4 bases, leaving 6 bases not matched to a gene. The CDR3 has 14 residues. The DNA for the CDR3 is TGTGCCAGCAGTTCTACGACAGGGCTCTATGGCTACACCTTC. Its translation: CASSSTTGLYGYTF.

The V gene is TRBV12-5, the J gene TRBJ2-5; no definite D call. The germline gives CDR1 LGHNT, CDR2 FRNRAP. The CDR3 is 12 residues long. Trimming removed 8 bases at V and 3 bases at J, with 10 bases between. The CDR3 region is CASSRWEETQYF. CDR3 DNA: TGTGCTAGTTCAAGATGGGAAGAGACCCAGTACTTC.

This clonotype was counted between two and nine times. The chain uses TRBV7-6 and TRBJ2-7; D gene ambiguous. V was clipped by 2 bases and J by 1 base, with 12 bases between them. CDR1 and CDR2 from the germline V gene are SGHVS and FNYEAQ. The CDR3 spans 15 residues. The CDR3 coding sequence is TGTGCCAGCAGCTTATATGGGGTTGGTTCCTACGAGCAGTACTTC. It is translated as CASSLYGVGSYEQYF. The full variable domain, completed using reference TRBV7-6 and TRBJ2-7, is GAGVSQSPRYKVTKRGQDVALRCDPISGHVSLYWYRQALGQGPEFLTYFNYEAQQDKSGLPNDRFSAERPEGSISTLTIQRTEQRDSAMYRCASSLYGVGSYEQYFGPGTRLTVT.

This chain joins TRBV20-1 and TRBJ1-1; D is uncertain. V dropped 2 bases and J dropped 3 bases, with 13 bases sitting between them. The germline CDR1 and CDR2 sequences are DFQATT and SNEGSKA (reference sequence). This CDR3 spans 14 amino acids. The CDR3 region is CSARLGTGYTEAFF. CDR3 DNA sequence: TGCAGTGCTAGACTAGGAACCGGCTACACTGAAGCTTTCTTT.

This clonotype was observed a handful of times. V usage is TRBV2 and J usage is TRBJ2-7; 8 bases map to TRBD1. From germline, CDR1 is SNHLY and CDR2 FYNNEI. The V segment lost 10 bases and the J segment 4 bases; nucleotides outside the gene matches: 12. The length of the CDR3 is 14 residues. In DNA form, the CDR3 reads TGTGCCATATTTACCGGGACAGGAAATTACGAGCAGTACTTC. Translation gives CAIFTGTGNYEQYF.

This clonotype was detected once. V is TRBV15 and J is TRBJ2-3; D is unresolved. The ends were cut back, 1 base at V and 0 bases at J, with 11 bases in the middle. The germline V gene encodes CDR1 LNHNV and CDR2 YYDKDF (reference sequence). This CDR3 spans 16 amino acids. DNA for the CDR3: TGTGCCACCAGCAGAGGTCGGGCTACTAGCACAGATACGCAGTATTTT. Its translation is CATSRGRATSTDTQYF. Together with reference TRBV15 and TRBJ2-3, the CDR3 gives the full variable domain: DAMVIQNPRYQVTQFGKPVTLSCSQTLNHNVMYWYQQKSSQAPKLLFHYYDKDFNNEADTPDNFQSRRPNTSFCFLDIRSPGLGDTAMYLCATSRGRATSTDTQYFGPGTRLTVL.

V is TRBV6-1 and J is TRBJ2-3, with no clear D. Trimming pared 0 bases from V and 1 base from J, leaving 11 bases between. There are 16 residues in the CDR3. CDR1 MNHNS and CDR2 SASEGT come from the germline V gene. CDR3 nucleotide sequence: TGTGCCAGCAGTGAAGCCACAGCACTTGGCACAGATACGCAGTATTTT. Its translation: CASSEATALGTDTQYF.

The table lists this clonotype with a few counts. The V gene is TRBV6-6, the J gene TRBJ2-3, with TRBD2 as a possible D gene (6 bases). The germline CDR1 and CDR2 sequences are MNHNY and SVGAGI (reference sequence). This CDR3 region has 15 residues. V shed 6 bases and J shed 1 base, with 14 bases lying between them. The DNA of the CDR3 is TGTGCCAGCAGAAGAACCTCGGGGGGCACAGATACGCAGTATTTT. This gives the protein CASRRTSGGTDTQYF.

V is TRBV10-3 and J is TRBJ2-3; D possibly corresponds to TRBD2 (6 bases). Germline V gene data show CDR1 as ENHRY and CDR2 as SYGVKD. The CDR3 runs to 14 residues. Trimming took 6 bases from V and 0 from J, leaving 10 bases between them. In DNA, the CDR3 is TGTGCCATCAGATGGCGGGGTAGCACAGATACGCAGTATTTT. Protein: CAIRWRGSTDTQYF.

This chain uses TRBV5-4 with TRBJ1-2; the D is unclear. V shed 0 bases and J shed 4 bases, with 10 bases lying between them. Germline-derived CDR1 and CDR2 are SGHNT and YYREEE (reference sequence). The CDR3 is made up of 14 amino acids. In nucleotides, the CDR3 is TGTGCCAGCAGCTTGGACCGCTTCTCCTATGGCTACACCTTC. This gives the protein CASSLDRFSYGYTF.

This clonotype has ten or more counts. The chain recombines TRBV28 with TRBJ2-2, with D unresolved. The V end lost 7 bases, the J end lost 1 base, and 7 bases lay between the germline ends. Germline CDR1 MDHEN, CDR2 SYDVKM. The CDR3 is 13 amino acids. The CDR3 DNA is TGTGCCAGCAAATTAGGGAACACCGGGGAGCTGTTTTTT. Its protein is CASKLGNTGELFF.

This clonotype was observed a few times. The chain employs TRBV7-6 and TRBJ2-7; 7 nucleotides line up with TRBD1. The V gene end was trimmed by 4 bases and the J gene end by 0 bases; junction bases not matched to a gene: 6. CDR1 SGHVS and CDR2 FNYEAQ come from the germline V gene. The CDR3 runs to 15 residues. The CDR3 sequence: CASSSRQGSSYEQYF. The DNA of the CDR3 is TGTGCCAGCAGCTCCAGACAGGGAAGCTCCTACGAGCAGTACTTC.

This clonotype was seen more than once but under ten times. V gene TRBV28 combines with J gene TRBJ2-7; D remains ambiguous. The CDR3 contains 13 residues. Germline CDR1 MDHEN, CDR2 SYDVKM. The V gene lost 0 bases and the J gene lost 4 bases, with 7 bases spanning the gap. The chain's CDR3 is CASSLWSGYEQYF. Here the CDR3 DNA reads TGTGCCAGCAGTTTATGGTCTGGGTACGAGCAGTACTTC. The full variable domain, its missing parts supplied by reference TRBV28 and TRBJ2-7, is DVKVTQSSRYLVKRTGEKVFLECVQDMDHENMFWYRQDPGLGLRLIYFSYDVKMKEKGDIPEGYSVSREKKERFSLILESASTNQTSMYLCASSLWSGYEQYFGPGTRLTVT.

This clonotype was detected ten times or more. The chain joins TRBV7-6 to TRBJ2-2; 7 bases map to TRBD1. The CDR3 is 13 amino acids. The germline gives CDR1 SGHVS, CDR2 FNYEAQ. The junction had 0 bases not matched to a gene; V was cut back by 3 bases and J by 5 bases. CDR3: CASSLTGTGELFF. The CDR3 nucleotides read TGTGCCAGCAGCTTGACAGGGACCGGGGAGCTGTTTTTT. Combining the CDR3 with reference TRBV7-6 and TRBJ2-2 gives the whole variable domain GAGVSQSPRYKVTKRGQDVALRCDPISGHVSLYWYRQALGQGPEFLTYFNYEAQQDKSGLPNDRFSAERPEGSISTLTIQRTEQRDSAMYRCASSLTGTGELFFGEGSRLTVL.